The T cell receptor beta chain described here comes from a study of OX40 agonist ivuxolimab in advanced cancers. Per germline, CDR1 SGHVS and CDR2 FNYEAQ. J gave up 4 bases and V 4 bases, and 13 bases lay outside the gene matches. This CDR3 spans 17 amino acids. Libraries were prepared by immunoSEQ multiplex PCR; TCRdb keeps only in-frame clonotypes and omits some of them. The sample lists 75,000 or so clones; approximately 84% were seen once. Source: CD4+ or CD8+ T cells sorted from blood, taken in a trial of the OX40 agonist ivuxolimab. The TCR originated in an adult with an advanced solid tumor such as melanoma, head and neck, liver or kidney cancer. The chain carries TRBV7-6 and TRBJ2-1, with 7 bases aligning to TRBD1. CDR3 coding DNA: TGTGCCAGCAGCTCAGGCTACTACGGGACAGATTACAATGAGCAGTTCTTC. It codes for CASSSGYYGTDYNEQFF.